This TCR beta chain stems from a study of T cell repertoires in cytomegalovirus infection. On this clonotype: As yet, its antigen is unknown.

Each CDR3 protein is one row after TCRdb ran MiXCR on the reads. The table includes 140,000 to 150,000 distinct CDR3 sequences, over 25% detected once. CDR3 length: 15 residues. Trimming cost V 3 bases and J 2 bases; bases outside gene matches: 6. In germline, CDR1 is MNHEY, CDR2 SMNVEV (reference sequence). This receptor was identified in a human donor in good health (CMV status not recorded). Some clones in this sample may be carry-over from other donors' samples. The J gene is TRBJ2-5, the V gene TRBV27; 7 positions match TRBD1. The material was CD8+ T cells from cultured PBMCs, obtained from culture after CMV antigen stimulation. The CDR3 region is CASSLPGQRQETQYF. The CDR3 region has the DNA TGTGCCAGCAGTTTGCCGGGACAGCGACAAGAGACCCAGTACTTC.